Below, 6 T cell receptor beta chains from the same sample are listed, as sequenced in a study of T cell clonality in common variable immunodeficiency. Some clones are missing from TCRdb's copy, which holds only in-frame ones; the method was immunoSEQ multiplex PCR. The specimen has roughly 51,000 clones, none found just once. Specimen: peripheral blood mononuclear cells. The receptors originated from a person aged 18 to 70 in good health.

This clone was recorded many times. The read ends 3 residues shy of where the CDR3 ends; the end is completed using the germline J gene. The gene calls are TRBV10-3 and TRBJ2-3; D possibly corresponds to TRBD2 (5 bases). The V and J ends lost 10 bases and 2 bases respectively, with 13 bases between them. The germline V gene has CDR1 ENHRY and CDR2 SYGVKD. This CDR3 is 13 amino acids long. The part of the CDR3 DNA that was read is TGTGCCACCCTGGATGACTACACAGATACG. It yields the protein CATLDDYTDT. The CDR3 as a whole reads CATLDDYTDTQYF.

This clone was detected many times. The sequenced fragment ends 3 residues before the CDR3 boundary, so the rest is inferred from the germline J gene. J is TRBJ2-3 and V is TRBV29-1, with a tentative D call TRBD1 (6 bases). CDR3 size: 13 residues. CDR1 and CDR2 from the germline V gene are SQVTM and ANQGSEA. V dropped 4 bases and J dropped 1 base, with 9 bases sitting between them. CDR3 DNA, as far as it was read: TGCAGCGTTGTCAGGGGCGGCACAGATACG. This gives the protein CSVVRGGTDT. The CDR3 in its entirety is CSVVRGGTDTQYF.

This clone was found many times. The sequenced fragment ends 3 residues before the CDR3 boundary, so the rest is inferred from the germline J gene. This chain joins TRBV7-2 and TRBJ2-1; the match to TRBD1 covers 9 bases. This CDR3 spans 14 amino acids. CDR1 SGHTA and CDR2 FQGNSA come from the germline V gene. After removal of 5 bases from V and 7 bases from J, the junction contained 6 bases not matched to a gene. CDR3 bases read: TGTGCCAGCAGCGGACGGACAGGGGAAAATGAG. Its protein product is CASSGRTGENE. The CDR3 in full is CASSGRTGENEQFF.

This clone came up many times. The CDR3 end lies 3 residues beyond the end of the read and is filled in from the germline J gene. J is TRBJ2-3 and V is TRBV5-5; 10 nucleotides match TRBD2. This CDR3 contains 15 residues. The V segment lost 4 bases and the J segment 2 bases; nucleotides outside the gene matches: 4. The germline V gene encodes CDR1 SGHKS and CDR2 YYEKEE (reference sequence). The CDR3 bases that were read are TGTGCCAGCAGCACCGGGACTAGCGCCACAGATACG. Translated: CASSTGTSATDT. The full CDR3 protein reads CASSTGTSATDTQYF.

This clone was seen ten or more times. The CDR3 is cut off 3 residues early in the read; its end comes from the germline J gene. The chain couples TRBV7-2 to TRBJ2-7, with D maybe TRBD1 (7 bases). Germline CDR1 reads SGHTA; CDR2 reads FQGNSA. The CDR3 has 16 amino acids. Trimming removed 0 bases from V and 2 bases from J, with 14 bases in between. Here the CDR3 reads CASSLADREAPYEQYF. CDR3 bases read: TGTGCCAGCAGCTTAGCAGACAGGGAGGCCCCCTACGAG.

This clone was detected ten times or more. The read ends 3 residues shy of where the CDR3 ends; the end is completed using the germline J gene. The sample has other DNA sequences that encode this CDR3 too. The V gene is TRBV20-1, the J gene TRBJ2-3; 14 bases match TRBD2. Germline assignment: CDR1 DFQATT and CDR2 SNEGSKA (reference sequence). Trimming removed 5 bases from V and 6 bases from J; junction bases left unmatched: 1. The CDR3 contains 13 residues. CDR3 DNA, as far as it was read: TGCAGTGCTGGGACTAGCGGGAGCGATACG. Protein: CSAGTSGSDT. The whole CDR3 sequence reads CSAGTSGSDTQYF.